This is a list of T cell receptor beta chains from one sample in a study of shared clonotypes between healthy human individuals. Clones were sequenced by immunoSEQ multiplex PCR, and TCRdb holds only the in-frame ones, with some missing. The repertoire has around 2,000,000 clones, roughly 95% of them found once; the top ten carry roughly 0.13%. Specimen: naive CD4+ T cells sorted from blood. These receptors came from a man aged 18 to 35 in good health. CDR3s include the opening cysteine and the closing phenylalanine or tryptophan. Fields, in order: J gene, CDR3 length, clone size, V gene, D gene, CDR3 protein, CDR3 DNA. The D gene is left open where the match is weak. Size tells how often a clone was seen (once, few, many) or the class of an expanded clone, and some rows leave it out.

>TRBJ2-1|15|once|TRBV7-2|TRBD2
CASSFLRTSSNEQFF
TGTGCCAGCAGTTTTCTCCGGACTAGCTCGAATGAGCAGTTCTTC
>TRBJ1-3|16|-|TRBV6-6|-
CASSWDLGGSGNTIYF
TGTGCCAGCAGTTGGGACCTAGGAGGCTCTGGAAACACCATATATTTT
>TRBJ1-2|15|-|TRBV6-1|TRBD1
CASTNRGGDNYGYTF
TGTGCCAGCACCAACAGGGGAGGAGATAACTATGGCTACACCTTC
>TRBJ2-2|16|-|TRBV5-4|TRBD2
CASSPTSGDFYGELFF
TGTGCCAGCAGCCCGACTAGCGGGGATTTCTACGGGGAGCTGTTTTTT
>TRBJ2-5|12|-|TRBV2|TRBD2
CASSGLVETQYF
TGTGCCAGCTCCGGACTAGTGGAGACCCAGTACTTC
>TRBJ2-7|15|once|TRBV25-1|-
CASRFFGASSYEQYF
TGTGCCAGCAGGTTTTTCGGGGCATCGAGCTACGAGCAGTACTTC
>TRBJ2-7|13|-|TRBV2|TRBD1
CASSPSQGYEQYF
TGTGCCAGCAGCCCCTCACAGGGGTACGAGCAGTACTTC
>TRBJ1-6|16|-|TRBV4-3|-
CASSQGDRGTNSPLHF
TGCGCCAGCAGCCAAGGTGATAGGGGCACTAATTCACCCCTCCACTTT
>TRBJ1-3|12|-|TRBV5-1|-
CTELHSGNTIYF
TGCACCGAACTCCATTCTGGAAACACCATATATTTT
>TRBJ1-3|14|-|TRBV6-6|-
CASSYGSSGNTIYF
TGTGCCAGCAGTTATGGCAGCTCTGGAAACACCATATATTTT
>TRBJ2-5|15|-|TRBV30|-
CAWSLPGRQGTAQYF
TGTGCCTGGAGTCTTCCGGGACGGCAAGGGACGGCCCAGTACTTC
>TRBJ2-7|16|-|TRBV5-3|-
CARSLGQISNSYEQYF
TGTGCCAGAAGCTTGGGACAGATAAGTAACTCCTACGAGCAGTACTTC
>TRBJ2-1|16|-|TRBV5-4|TRBD2
CASSLPWLAGGNEQFF
TGTGCCAGCAGCCTGCCTTGGCTAGCGGGAGGGAATGAGCAGTTCTTC
>TRBJ1-6|15|-|TRBV7-9|TRBD1
CASSLGEGANSPLHF
TGTGCCAGCAGCCTTGGGGAGGGGGCCAATTCACCCCTCCACTTT
>TRBJ2-1|14|-|TRBV2|TRBD1
CASRRDRGSDEQFF
TGTGCCAGCCGACGAGACAGGGGTTCCGATGAGCAGTTCTTC
>TRBJ1-1|16|-|TRBV25-1|TRBD1
CASRAPDRGLGTEAFF
TGTGCCAGCAGGGCCCCGGACAGGGGGCTGGGCACTGAAGCTTTCTTT
>TRBJ2-1|15|-|TRBV5-1|TRBD1
CASSPRQGGVNEQFF
TGCGCCAGCAGTCCCCGACAGGGGGGAGTAAATGAGCAGTTCTTC
>TRBJ1-2|14|-|TRBV6-1|-
CASSENGGPYGYTF
TGTGCCAGCAGTGAAAACGGCGGCCCCTATGGCTACACCTTC
>TRBJ2-3|16|-|TRBV5-1|TRBD1
CASSPRGTGGTDTQYF
TGCGCCAGCAGCCCCCGGGGCACAGGGGGCACAGATACGCAGTATTTT
>TRBJ2-5|16|-|TRBV7-9|-
CASSLSGRKGEETQYF
TGTGCCAGCAGCTTATCGGGACGGAAGGGAGAAGAGACCCAGTACTTC
>TRBJ1-4|15|-|TRBV7-9|-
CASSLAGATNEKLFF
TGTGCCAGCAGCTTAGCTGGTGCAACTAATGAAAAACTGTTTTTT
>TRBJ1-5|14|-|TRBV7-8|-
CASSWGTTNQPQHF
TGTGCCAGCAGCTGGGGGACGACAAATCAGCCCCAGCATTTT
>TRBJ2-7|16|-|TRBV19|TRBD2
CASSISLTSGSYEQYF
TGTGCCAGTAGTATCTCCCTGACTAGCGGGAGCTACGAGCAGTACTTC
>TRBJ1-5|14|-|TRBV19|-
CASSGQNSNQPQHF
TGTGCCAGTAGCGGACAGAATAGCAATCAGCCCCAGCATTTT
>TRBJ2-3|19|-|TRBV4-1|TRBD2
CASSQVLAGGPPSTDTQYF
TGCGCCAGCAGCCAAGTTTTGGCGGGAGGGCCCCCTAGCACAGATACGCAGTATTTT
>TRBJ2-7|14|-|TRBV6-5|-
CASSPEVGIYEQYF
TGTGCCAGCAGCCCCGAAGTGGGAATCTACGAGCAGTACTTC
>TRBJ1-2|13|-|TRBV19|-
CAASQGIYYGYTF
TGTGCCGCTAGTCAGGGGATCTACTATGGCTACACCTTC
>TRBJ2-3|14|-|TRBV10-3|-
CAIGGGGDTDTQYF
TGTGCCATCGGGGGAGGCGGAGACACAGATACGCAGTATTTT
>TRBJ2-5|13|-|TRBV5-1|-
CASSFGGQETQYF
TGCGCCAGCAGCTTTGGTGGCCAAGAGACCCAGTACTTC
>TRBJ1-5|17|-|TRBV6-1|TRBD1
CASSEGQGTHSNQPQHF
TGTGCCAGCAGTGAAGGACAGGGGACCCATAGCAATCAGCCCCAGCATTTT
>TRBJ2-7|13|-|TRBV2|-
CASRKTGSYEQYF
TGTGCCAGCAGGAAGACAGGATCCTACGAGCAGTACTTC
>TRBJ2-1|16|-|TRBV5-1|TRBD2
CASSLAGTMVMDEQFF
TGCGCCAGCAGCTTGGCCGGGACTATGGTTATGGATGAGCAGTTCTTC
>TRBJ2-3|12|-|TRBV2|-
CASSDSTDTQYF
TGTGCCAGCAGTGATAGCACAGATACGCAGTATTTT